This T cell receptor (beta chain) emerged from a study of T cells after yellow fever vaccination. This clonotype was found many times. Its target is unknown. A junction boundary mismatches the germline segment, possibly from a read error. CDR1 is SGHRS and CDR2 is YFSETQ in the germline V gene. The CDR3 has 14 amino acids. Findings and limits, study-wide: Sorted repertoires could include abundant contaminating clonotypes from bulk cells.

They built TCR cDNA with 5'RACE template switching, a step that put in a universal primer site and UMIs. TCRdb analysed the 5' RACE reads with MiXCR anew, one entry per CDR3 protein. Of more than 450,000 distinct CDR3 sequences listed, about a fifth were seen once; the top ten hold about 15%. The input for sequencing was PBMCs, taken roughly 23 days after the first yellow fever vaccination. The V gene is TRBV5-1, the J gene TRBJ2-5; unclear D gene. The TCR comes from a man between 18 and 29 years old who received the YFV17D yellow fever vaccine. CDR3 coding DNA: TGTGCCAGCAGTTTAGGACCAGGACAAGAGACCCAGTACTTC. Encoded protein: CASSLGPGQETQYF.